The rows below give T cell receptor beta chains drawn from one sample of a study of beta chain features in type 1 diabetes. Profiled with immunoSEQ multiplex PCR; TCRdb holds only in-frame clones, not every one. The sample lists some 240,000 clones, about 11% occurring once. The sequenced sample consisted of central memory CD4+ T cells from blood. The source of these receptors is a man younger than 35 in good health. Both conserved end residues are part of each CDR3. A D gene is named only where the DNA matches it firmly. Only part of the rows carry a size: once, few, many, or a class if the clone is expanded.

v_gene	d_gene	abundance	j_gene	CDR3nt	CDR3aa
TRBV7-9	TRBD2	.	TRBJ2-1	TGTGCCAGCAGCTCGAGGGGTCTAGCGGGAGGATACAATGAGCAGTTCTTC	CASSSRGLAGGYNEQFF
TRBV23-1	.	.	TRBJ1-2	TGCGCCAGCACCGAGCCTGTCTACACCTTC	CASTEPVYTF
TRBV7-2	TRBD2	.	TRBJ2-7	TGTGCCAGCAGCTTAGCGGGAGGGCCTAAGTACGAGCAGTACTTC	CASSLAGGPKYEQYF
TRBV7-6	.	.	TRBJ2-3	TGTGCCAGCAGCCCTAGGCCAGCTAGCACAGATACGCAGTATTTT	CASSPRPASTDTQYF
TRBV7-6	.	many	TRBJ2-1	TGTGCCAGCAGCTTAGTAGGCAATGAGCAGTTCTTC	CASSLVGNEQFF
TRBV7-9	.	.	TRBJ1-2	TGTGCCAGCAGTCCAGCCTCCTCCTATGGCTACACCTTC	CASSPASSYGYTF
TRBV19	TRBD1	few	TRBJ2-5	TGTGCCAGTAGTATCAAGGGACAGGCCCAAGAGACCCAGTACTTC	CASSIKGQAQETQYF
TRBV7-6	TRBD2	.	TRBJ2-1	TGTGCCAGCAGCTTAGAGGGACTAGCGGGAGATGAGCAGTTCTTC	CASSLEGLAGDEQFF
TRBV7-2	TRBD2	.	TRBJ2-7	TGTGCCAGCAGCTTAAGGACTAGCGGGACGTACGAGCAGTACTTC	CASSLRTSGTYEQYF
TRBV6-1	.	few	TRBJ2-3	TGTGCCAGCAGCCGACACCAGGGTGGGGATACGCAGTATTTT	CASSRHQGGDTQYF
TRBV7-3	.	.	TRBJ2-5	TGTGCCAGCACCGCCTCCGGGGGTTCGGGACAAGAGACCCAGTACTTC	CASTASGGSGQETQYF
TRBV5-1	.	many	TRBJ2-7	TGCGCCAGCAGCCCGGGGACAAGGAGCTCCTACGAGCAGTACTTC	CASSPGTRSSYEQYF
TRBV13	.	.	TRBJ1-1	TGTGCCAGCAGCGAATCCTGGGGAACTGAAGCTTTCTTT	CASSESWGTEAFF
TRBV30	TRBD1	.	TRBJ2-4	TGTGCCTGGAGGCCGACAGGGCTAGCCAAAAACATTCAGTACTTC	CAWRPTGLAKNIQYF
TRBV7-2	.	few	TRBJ2-7	TGTGCCAGCAGCTCGGTGGGACATGGTGGGACCTACGAGCAGTACTTC	CASSSVGHGGTYEQYF
TRBV7-3	TRBD2	few	TRBJ2-1	TGTGCCAGCAGCTTAACCACCTGGACTAGCGGGGGTTACAATGAGCAGTTCTTC	CASSLTTWTSGGYNEQFF
TRBV30	.	few	TRBJ2-5	TGTGCCTGGAGCAAGAGGGTTTCGGAGACCCAGTACTTC	CAWSKRVSETQYF
TRBV19	TRBD1	few	TRBJ1-1	TGTGCCAGTAGTACCGGGACAGGGTTCACTGAAGCTTTCTTT	CASSTGTGFTEAFF
TRBV6-1	.	few	TRBJ2-5	TGTGCCAGCAGTGAAGCAGTAGAGACCCAGTACTTC	CASSEAVETQYF
TRBV5-6	.	many	TRBJ2-5	TGTGCCAGCAGCCCGGAGGGAGGCGAGACCCAGTACTTC	CASSPEGGETQYF
TRBV4-3	.	.	TRBJ1-1	TGCGCCAGCAGCCAGGAGACGGGACATTTGAACACTGAAGCTTTCTTT	CASSQETGHLNTEAFF
TRBV30	.	few	TRBJ2-2	TGTGCCTGGAACGGGTTCCCACAAAACACCGGGGAGCTGTTTTTT	CAWNGFPQNTGELFF
TRBV10-3	.	many	TRBJ2-5	TGTGCCATCAGCGGGGACCAAGAGACCCAGTACTTC	CAISGDQETQYF
TRBV2	TRBD1	many	TRBJ2-3	TGTGCCAGCAGTGAAGCGTATGGAGACAGGGCCGCAGATACGCAGTATTTT	CASSEAYGDRAADTQYF
TRBV7-9	.	many	TRBJ2-3	TGTGCCAGCAGCCTAGAAAGGGGCGTTAGCACAGATACGCAGTATTTT	CASSLERGVSTDTQYF
TRBV18	TRBD2	few	TRBJ2-1	TGTGCCAGCTCATCCGGGACTAGGGACAATGAGCAGTTCTTC	CASSSGTRDNEQFF
TRBV2	.	few	TRBJ2-7	TGTGCCAGCAGCGGACAGTATAGGAACGAGCAGTACTTC	CASSGQYRNEQYF
TRBV5-6	.	few	TRBJ2-3	TGTGCCAGCAGCTTCCTACCGGGACGTCGCACAGATACGCAGTATTTT	CASSFLPGRRTDTQYF